What follows is one T cell receptor (beta chain) and its context. The CDR3 consists of 14 residues. Trimming took off 3 bases at V and 4 bases at J, with 14 bases between the two ends. The germline V gene has CDR1 SGDLS and CDR2 YYNGEE. The data were produced by immunoSEQ multiplex PCR, yet TCRdb's version contains in-frame clones alone and is incomplete. The sample includes about 420,000 clones, 88% seen only once; the top ten take 3.6%. This record belongs to a study of Ad26.COV2.S vaccination and SARS-CoV-2 variants. Treatment given: roughly 19 received Ad26.COV2.S at low or high dose, single or two shots; about 5 received placebo; per-sample allocation not given. It was on day 63 after the first vaccine or placebo injection that samples were taken.

This chain uses TRBV9 with TRBJ2-7, with D perhaps matching TRBD1 (6 bases). The specimen was peripheral blood, collected in a trial of Ad26.COV2.S vaccine versus placebo. This TCR derives from a person aged 18 to 59 who received the Ad26.COV2.S COVID-19 vaccine or a placebo. In DNA form, the CDR3 reads TGTGCCAGCAGCGCATCCGGGACAACTTACGAGCAGTACTTC. Its protein is CASSASGTTYEQYF.